This T cell receptor beta chain was recorded in a study of T-cell memory formation after mild COVID-19 (dated by TCRdb to the early 2020s). Some background on the complete study: TCR sequence clusters from the two donors were found to be largely donor specific. The cohort was made up of two young adult volunteers, one female and one male, who were previously healthy. Longitudinal TCRalpha and TCRbeta repertoire sequencing tracked T-cell clones expanding and contracting after mild COVID-19 in two donors.

Ficoll-Paque density gradient centrifugation was used to isolate PBMCs. V loses 1 base, J loses 4 bases, and the germline ends lie 12 bases apart. CDR1 and CDR2, per the germline V gene (reference sequence), are LNHNV and YYDKDF. The cysteine opens and the phenylalanine closes a CDR3 of 15 amino acids. Of all the DNA, just the CDR3 is kept, 45 bases in frame from base 1. Instrument on record: Illumina NovaSeq 6000. TCRalpha and TCRbeta cDNA libraries were built by 5'RACE with constant-segment primers, adding sample barcodes and unique molecular identifiers. RNA was extracted from every sample with Trizol reagent. Library amplification was performed in two PCR steps, and a second sample barcode and Illumina TruSeq adapters were introduced in the second step. The libraries were sequenced on an Illumina NovaSeq using 2 x 150 bp paired-end reads. The authors' pipeline ran thus. The reads were demultiplexed and collapsed into UMI-guided consensus sequences using migec v1.2.7. With mixcr v2.1.11, UMI consensuses were aligned to TRA and TRB V and J templates and assembled into clonotypes. Expanded or contracted clonotypes were those called significant by both edgeR and NoisET, with noise models trained on biological replicates. edgeR calls used a false discovery rate-adjusted p below 0.01 and a log2 fold-change threshold of 1. As an exploratory analysis of dynamics, max-normalized trajectories of the 1000 most abundant clonotypes were examined by PCA with hierarchical clustering. The CD4 or CD8 phenotype of responding clones was assigned using the separately sequenced CD4+ and CD8+ repertoires. TCRdb reran the public reads through fastp at Q25 and MiXCR, keeping productive beta chains. Records with the same CDR3 protein are collapsed into one entry carrying the most frequent genes and DNA. The V and J calls shown here were made by TCRdb, not taken from the authors' results. The sample has approximately 390,000 distinct CDR3 sequences on record, roughly 15% of them singletons. Together, the top ten hold 20% to 25% of the sample.

Overall results and qualifications from the work: The detection of some responding clones in pre-infection memory suggests that pre-existing cross-reactive memory T cells joined the SARS-CoV-2 response. SARS-CoV-2 specificity was not confirmed for the second-wave clones peaking on day 37. The study covered only a couple of mild cases, and larger cohorts including severe cases with pre-infection samples were considered necessary. Contracting CD4+ clones were located mainly in the CM and EM memory subsets, whereas CD8+ clones were found to be enriched in EMRA. From day 15 to 85, contracting clones showed balanced CD4/CD8 phenotypes, whereas a second wave of clones that expanded from day 15 to 37 leaned towards CD4+.

As to this clonotype: Its recognized antigen is unknown. Base qualities are missing; no much larger clone stands one base away.

This chain joins TRBV15 to TRBJ2-3; the D gene is possibly TRBD2, with 6 bases matching. Sequenced material: PBMCs or a T cell subset sorted from them (not recorded which). The source of this sequence is a man aged 18-30 years who had mild COVID-19 (a few samples of this study predate the infection). The sample titles of this study are shuffled in the database, so cell type and time point are left out; the donor was told from shared clones. Read as DNA, the sequence is TGTGCCACCAGCAGAGTTACGGGGGTGGCAGATACGCAGTATTTT. Its protein product is CATSRVTGVADTQYF.